This T cell receptor beta chain was sequenced in a study of T cell changes during pregnancy in multiple sclerosis (dated by TCRdb to about 2019). About the investigation overall: In women with multiple sclerosis, the researchers looked at how the T cell repertoire shifted as pregnancy progressed.

With regard to this clone: This receptor's antigen is unknown. No base quality values were provided; no much bigger clone lies one nucleotide off.

Library preparation used the immunoSEQ multiplex PCR assay. Entries here come from immuneACCESS through TCRdb and include only in-frame sequences with V and J called. Some clones fail to appear in such tables; in the studies checked, an unresolved V gene covers under half of the shortfall, and the cause of the remainder is unknown. The sample data list 55,000 to 65,000 clones, and over 80% of these were observed just once. The ten most abundant clones make up 0.7% to 0.9% of the sample. CDR1 and CDR2, looked up from the germline V gene, are MNHNS and SASEGT. V loses 7 bases, J loses 8 bases, and the germline ends lie 7 bases apart. CDR3 length: 10 amino acids, cysteine to phenylalanine. Of the read, only the CDR3 DNA is kept; its 30 bases are in frame from base 1.

This receptor was obtained from a female donor in good health, enrolled as a control in a pregnancy study. The rearranged segments are TRBV6-1 and TRBJ2-3, with TRBD2 as a weak D call on 5 bases. The specimen comprised peripheral blood, sampled in the first trimester of pregnancy. Here the CDR3 is given as CASTGITQYF. The sequence in DNA is TGTGCCAGCACGGGGATTACGCAGTATTTT.